This T cell receptor (beta chain) appears in the sequencing data of a study of T cells after yellow fever vaccination. Study information: When fractions had low cell numbers, they were prepared with SMART-Seq v4 Ultra Low Input.

The V gene lost 6 bases and the J gene lost 5 bases, with 20 bases spanning the gap. This CDR3 has 15 amino acids. CDR1 and CDR2 from the germline V gene are SGHDT and YYEEEE. Study-level points and caveats: Weaker, the secondary response peaked sooner, at day 5 versus 15. A large majority of primary-vaccination clones showed up again after the booster (approximately 96% CD4, 75% to 90% CD8).

TCR cDNA, made by 5'RACE template switching, carried an added universal primer site and UMIs. TCRdb re-analysed the 5' RACE reads in MiXCR, keeping a single row per CDR3 protein. This sample carries 300,000 or so distinct CDR3 sequences, roughly 4% of them seen once, and the ten largest clones take 24%. With regard to this clonotype: The antigen remains undetermined.

The sequence derives from a young man who received the YFV17D yellow fever vaccine. Sequences were derived from PBMCs, sampled 5 days after the yellow fever booster vaccination. The V and J genes are TRBV5-6 and TRBJ2-5; D is possibly TRBD2 (7 bases). CDR3 sequence reads: CASTPPVGGRETQYF. In DNA, the CDR3 is TGTGCCAGCACTCCTCCCGTGGGGGGGCGGGAGACCCAGTACTTC.